Presented here are 15 T cell receptor beta chains from one specimen sequenced in a study of OX40 agonist ivuxolimab in advanced cancers. Some clones are missing from TCRdb's copy, which holds only in-frame ones; the method was immunoSEQ multiplex PCR. The sample records about 80,000 clones, 85% to 95% being singletons. The material sequenced was CD4+ or CD8+ T cells sorted from blood, taken in a trial of the OX40 agonist ivuxolimab. The receptors originated from an adult with an advanced solid tumor such as melanoma, head and neck, liver or kidney cancer.

The genes are TRBV5-4 and TRBJ2-5, with D possibly being TRBD1 or TRBD2 (5 bases each). The J call is in doubt because the DNA end fits TRBJ2-7 better. CDR1 is SGHNT, CDR2 YYREEE, per germline (reference sequence). The CDR3 consists of 13 residues. The CDR3 DNA follows: TGTGCCAGCAGCCAGGGACCAACCTACGAGCAGTACTTC. This sequence encodes CASSQGPTYEQYF.

This chain joins TRBV4-1 and TRBJ2-5; D is unclear. Deletions cut 5 bases from V and 5 bases from J, with 15 bases between. Germline V lookup: CDR1 MGHRA, CDR2 YSYEKL. This CDR3 is 14 amino acids long. The CDR3 protein is CASSYEQSSETQYF. The CDR3 DNA reads TGCGCCAGCAGCTATGAACAGAGTTCTGAGACCCAGTACTTC.

V usage is TRBV7-8 and J usage is TRBJ1-4; TRBD1 is a possible D gene (5 bases). The CDR3 totals 15 residues. Germline values: CDR1 SGHVS, CDR2 FQNEAQ. V dropped 0 bases and J dropped 8 bases, with 13 bases sitting between them. The DNA for the CDR3 is TGTGCCAGCAGCTTAGCGGACGGGGGGGTCGAAAAACTGTTTTTT. Protein sequence: CASSLADGGVEKLFF.

This chain connects TRBV28 to TRBJ1-1; D gene unclear. Per the germline V gene, CDR1 is MDHEN and CDR2 is SYDVKM. Trimming left V 6 bases short and J 5 bases short, with 13 bases between. This CDR3 is 13 amino acids long. In DNA, the CDR3 is TGTGCCAGCAGCCCCGACCCTGGGACTGAAGCTTTCTTT. It specifies CASSPDPGTEAFF.

The V and J genes are TRBV13 and TRBJ2-1; TRBD2 matches 12 bases. Germline CDR1 is PRHDT and CDR2 is FYEKMQ (reference sequence). V lost 5 bases to trimming and J lost 3 bases; unmatched junction nucleotides: 5. The length of the CDR3 is 16 residues. The CDR3 loop is CASSTRTSGIYNEQFF. Here the CDR3 DNA reads TGTGCCAGCAGCACACGGACTAGCGGGATCTACAATGAGCAGTTCTTC.

This chain connects TRBV9 to TRBJ1-2, with 8 bases matching TRBD1. Germline CDR1 and CDR2: SGDLS and YYNGEE. The CDR3 consists of 15 residues. Losses at the gene ends were 4 bases for V and 8 bases for J; bases not matched to a gene: 13. CDR3 nucleotides: TGTGCCAGCAGCCCGCGGACAGGGCCTCTCAGGGGCTACACCTTC. Protein product: CASSPRTGPLRGYTF. The whole variable domain, filled in from reference TRBV9 and TRBJ1-2, reads DSGVTQTPKHLITATGQRVTLRCSPRSGDLSVYWYQQSLDQGLQFLIQYYNGEERAKGNILERFSAQQFPDLHSELNLSSLELGDSALYFCASSPRTGPLRGYTFGSGTRLTVV.

The rearrangement uses TRBV6-6 and TRBJ2-7; TRBD2 is a possible D gene (5 bases). Germline CDR1 is MNHNY and CDR2 is SVGAGI (reference sequence). The germline V and J ends were trimmed by 5 bases and 2 bases, with 13 bases remaining between them. The CDR3 extends over 14 amino acids. The CDR3 nucleotides are TGTGCCAGCAGTCATAGCGCTGGGGCCTACGAGCAGTACTTC. Its translation is CASSHSAGAYEQYF.

This chain connects TRBV4-3 to TRBJ1-2, with D tentatively TRBD1 (5 bases). CDR1 and CDR2 from the germline V gene are LGHNA and YSLEER. V dropped 4 bases and J dropped 4 bases, with 25 bases sitting between them. The CDR3 sequence is 18 residues long. The CDR3 DNA sequence: TGCGCCAGCAGCCCCTCATCCTTAACCACGGGGCCCAGCTATGGCTACACCTTC. Its translation: CASSPSSLTTGPSYGYTF.

This clone was counted a few times. The chain joins TRBV7-9 to TRBJ1-2; D gene ambiguous. CDR1 is SEHNR, CDR2 FQNEAQ, per germline (reference sequence). The CDR3 runs 15 residues. V was cut by 3 bases and J by 5 bases, with 16 bases left in between. DNA of the CDR3: TGTGCCAGCAGCTTGGAAGCTTACAGCCAATATGGCTACACCTTC. Its protein is CASSLEAYSQYGYTF.

The chain links TRBV20-1 to TRBJ2-1, with unresolved D. With 5 bases removed from V and 10 bases from J, the gap between germline ends came to 12 bases. The V gene's germline CDR1 is DFQATT and CDR2 SNEGSKA (reference sequence). The CDR3 is 11 residues long. The CDR3 here is CSALSPPEQFF. The CDR3, as DNA: TGCAGTGCTCTCTCCCCGCCAGAGCAGTTCTTC.

The chain carries TRBV7-8 and TRBJ2-1, with a possible D match to TRBD1 (6 bases). Trimming stripped 5 bases from V and 7 bases from J, with 18 bases between. The CDR3 has 15 amino acids. CDR1 SGHVS and CDR2 FQNEAQ come from the germline V gene. The chain's CDR3 is CASSLGARGANEQFF. The CDR3 bases are TGTGCCAGCAGCCTCGGGGCCAGGGGAGCAAATGAGCAGTTCTTC.

The V gene is TRBV28, the J gene TRBJ2-3; TRBD2 is a possible D gene (5 bases). Trimming removed 1 base at V and 3 bases at J, with 8 bases between. Germline V gene sequence: CDR1 MDHEN, CDR2 SYDVKM. The length of the CDR3 is 14 residues. The CDR3 coding sequence is TGTGCCAGCAGTTTATTGAGGGCTACAGATACGCAGTATTTT. This translates into CASSLLRATDTQYF.

The CDR3 bases are TGTGCCAGCAGTTTTTCGGGGGGCCGCTCCTACAATGAGCAGTTCTTC. Translated: CASSFSGGRSYNEQFF. The gene calls are TRBV28 and TRBJ2-1; a weak D match, TRBD2 (7 bases). Germline V gene lookup returns CDR1 MDHEN and CDR2 SYDVKM. V lost 3 bases and J 0 bases, leaving 12 bases between the germline ends. The CDR3 covers 16 residues.

The chain uses TRBV5-6 and TRBJ1-2, with 9 bases that match TRBD1. With V trimmed by 1 base and J by 5 bases, 3 bases remained unmatched. The CDR3 sequence is 14 residues long. In germline, CDR1 is SGHDT, CDR2 YYEEEE. The CDR3 loop reads CASSLTGGLYGYTF. The CDR3 nucleotides are TGTGCCAGCAGCTTGACAGGGGGCCTTTATGGCTACACCTTC.

The chain has TRBV2 and TRBJ1-2; 9 nucleotides line up with TRBD1. CDR1 is SNHLY, CDR2 FYNNEI, per germline. J was trimmed by 8 bases and V by 3 bases; bases with no gene match: 22. This CDR3 is built from 19 residues. CDR3 DNA: TGTGCCAGCAGTGATGGCGGGGTGGAGACAGGGGGACTTCTATGGGGCTACACCTTC. Its translation: CASSDGGVETGGLLWGYTF.